This T cell receptor beta chain is drawn from a study of blood T cell repertoires in COVID-19. TCRdb keeps only in-frame clones here, not all; method: immunoSEQ multiplex PCR. The table records fewer than 300,000 clones, less than 85% of them present only once. The ends were cut back, 3 bases at V and 8 bases at J, with 14 bases in the middle. The length of the CDR3 is 15 residues. Germline CDR1 and CDR2: KGHSH and LQKENI. Seattle patient enrollment occurred during active infection, with longitudinal follow-up thereafter. V usage is TRBV18 and J usage is TRBJ1-6; possibly TRBD1 for D (6 bases). This receptor was taken from a human donor with COVID-19, enrolled during active disease. The donor label of this sample is uncertain. Material: peripheral blood. CDR3 loop: CASSPQGGMDSPLHF. CDR3 nucleotides: TGTGCCAGCTCACCCCAAGGGGGTATGGATTCACCCCTCCACTTT.